The clone carrying this T cell receptor (beta chain) was found a few times. Its cognate antigen is unknown. cDNA libraries for TCR alpha and TCR beta, carrying sample barcodes and UMIs, came from 5'RACE with constant-segment primers. TCRdb called the 5' RACE reads again in MiXCR, with one record for every CDR3 protein. The data hold roughly 190,000 distinct CDR3 sequences, with approximately 30% observed a single time. These data originate in a study of T-cell memory formation after mild COVID-19. Study-wide results and caveats: Some SARS-CoV-2-responding clones were already detected in memory before infection. The study found balanced CD4/CD8 in clones contracting day 15 to 85 and a CD4+ lean in later expanders.

J gave up 3 bases and V 5 bases, and 5 bases lay outside the gene matches. Per the germline V gene, CDR1 is KGHDR and CDR2 is SFDVKD. The CDR3 contains 15 residues. The chain is built from TRBV24-1 and TRBJ2-7, with 11 bases identical to TRBD1. The TCR comes from an adult woman who had mild COVID-19 (a few samples of this study predate the infection). Cell type and time point are not known. Sequencing was performed on PBMCs or a T cell subset sorted from them (not recorded which). The CDR3 DNA reads TGTGCCACCAGTGGCACGGGACAGGGGGTCTACGAGCAGTACTTC. Its protein product is CATSGTGQGVYEQYF.